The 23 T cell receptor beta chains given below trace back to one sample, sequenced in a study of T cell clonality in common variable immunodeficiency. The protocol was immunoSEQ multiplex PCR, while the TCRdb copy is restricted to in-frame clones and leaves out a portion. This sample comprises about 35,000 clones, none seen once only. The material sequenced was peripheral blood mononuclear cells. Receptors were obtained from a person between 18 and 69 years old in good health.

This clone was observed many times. This chain's CDR3 is CASSLNPGLAGSTDTQYF. CDR3 bases read: TGCGCCAGCAGCTTAAATCCCGGACTAGCGGGAAGCACAGATACG. V usage is TRBV5-1 and J usage is TRBJ2-3; 12 nucleotides agree with TRBD2. Read sequence stops 3 residues before the CDR3 end, and the germline J gene provides the missing end. V shed 2 bases, J shed 0 bases, and the junction held 7 bases outside the gene matches. The CDR3 loop spans 18 amino acids. CDR1 is SGHRS and CDR2 is YFSETQ in the germline V gene. Based on the CDR3 plus reference TRBV5-1 and TRBJ2-3, the full variable domain is KAGVTQTPRYLIKTRGQQVTLSCSPISGHRSVSWYQQTPGQGLQFLFEYFSETQRNKGNFPGRFSGRQFSNSRSEMNVSTLELGDSALYLCASSLNPGLAGSTDTQYFGPGTRLTVL.

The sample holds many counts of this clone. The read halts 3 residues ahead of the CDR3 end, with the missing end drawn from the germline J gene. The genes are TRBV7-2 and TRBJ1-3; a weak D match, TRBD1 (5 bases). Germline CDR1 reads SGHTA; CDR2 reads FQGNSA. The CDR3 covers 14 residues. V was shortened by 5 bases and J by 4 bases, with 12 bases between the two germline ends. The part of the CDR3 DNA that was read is TGTGCCAGCAGCCTGGGGCCAGGAGGAAACACC. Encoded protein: CASSLGPGGNT. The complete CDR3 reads CASSLGPGGNTIYF.

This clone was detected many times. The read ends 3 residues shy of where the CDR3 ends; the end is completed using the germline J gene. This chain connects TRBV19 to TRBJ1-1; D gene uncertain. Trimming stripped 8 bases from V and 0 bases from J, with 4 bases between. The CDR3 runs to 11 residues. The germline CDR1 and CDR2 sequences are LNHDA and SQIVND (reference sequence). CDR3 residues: CASEVNTEAFF. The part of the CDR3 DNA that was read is TGTGCCAGTGAGGTGAACACTGAA.

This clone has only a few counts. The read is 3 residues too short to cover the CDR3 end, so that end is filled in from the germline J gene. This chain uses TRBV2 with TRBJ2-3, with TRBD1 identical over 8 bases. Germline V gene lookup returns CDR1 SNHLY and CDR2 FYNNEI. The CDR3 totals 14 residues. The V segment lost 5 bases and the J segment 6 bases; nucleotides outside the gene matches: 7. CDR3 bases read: TGTGCCAGCAGTCCAGGGGGCTTTGCGGATACG. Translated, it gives CASSPGGFADT. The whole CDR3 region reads CASSPGGFADTQYF. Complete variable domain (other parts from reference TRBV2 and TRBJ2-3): EPEVTQTPSHQVTQMGQEVILRCVPISNHLYFYWYRQILGQKVEFLVSFYNNEISEKSEIFDDQFSVERPDGSNFTLKIRSTKLEDSAMYFCASSPGGFADTQYFGPGTRLTVL.

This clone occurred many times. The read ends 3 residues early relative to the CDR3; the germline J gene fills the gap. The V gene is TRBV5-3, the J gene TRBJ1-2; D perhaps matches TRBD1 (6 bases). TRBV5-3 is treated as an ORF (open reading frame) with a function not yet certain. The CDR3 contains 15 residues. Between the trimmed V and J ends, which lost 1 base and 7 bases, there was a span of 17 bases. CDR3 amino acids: CARSLPGGRGGGYTF. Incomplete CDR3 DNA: TGTGCCAGAAGCTTGCCCGGCGGCAGGGGAGGTGGC.

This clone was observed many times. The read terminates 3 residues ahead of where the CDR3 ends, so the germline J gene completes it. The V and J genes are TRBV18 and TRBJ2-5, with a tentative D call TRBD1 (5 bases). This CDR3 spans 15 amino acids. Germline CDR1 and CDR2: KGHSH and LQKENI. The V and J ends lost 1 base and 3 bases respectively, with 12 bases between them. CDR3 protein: CASSPRGQQKETQYF. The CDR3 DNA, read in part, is TGTGCCAGCTCACCACGGGGCCAGCAGAAAGAGACC.

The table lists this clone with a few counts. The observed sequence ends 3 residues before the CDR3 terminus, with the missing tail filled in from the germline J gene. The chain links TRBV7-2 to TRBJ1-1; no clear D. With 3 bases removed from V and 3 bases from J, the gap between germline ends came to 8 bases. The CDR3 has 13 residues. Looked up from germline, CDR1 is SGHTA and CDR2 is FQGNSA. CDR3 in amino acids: CASSFNADTEAFF. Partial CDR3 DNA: TGTGCCAGCAGCTTTAACGCGGACACTGAA. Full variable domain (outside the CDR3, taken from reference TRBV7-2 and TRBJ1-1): GAGVSQSPSNKVTEKGKDVELRCDPISGHTALYWYRQSLGQGLEFLIYFQGNSAPDKSGLPSDRFSAERTGGSVSTLTIQRTQQEDSAVYLCASSFNADTEAFFGQGTRLTVV.

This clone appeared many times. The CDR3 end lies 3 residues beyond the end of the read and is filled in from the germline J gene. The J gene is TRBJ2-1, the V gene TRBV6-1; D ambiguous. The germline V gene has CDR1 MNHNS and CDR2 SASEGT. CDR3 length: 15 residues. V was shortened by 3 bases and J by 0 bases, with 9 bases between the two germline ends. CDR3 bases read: TGTGCCAGCAGTGACGCCGCGAGCTCCTACAATGAG. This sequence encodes CASSDAASSYNE. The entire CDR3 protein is CASSDAASSYNEQFF.

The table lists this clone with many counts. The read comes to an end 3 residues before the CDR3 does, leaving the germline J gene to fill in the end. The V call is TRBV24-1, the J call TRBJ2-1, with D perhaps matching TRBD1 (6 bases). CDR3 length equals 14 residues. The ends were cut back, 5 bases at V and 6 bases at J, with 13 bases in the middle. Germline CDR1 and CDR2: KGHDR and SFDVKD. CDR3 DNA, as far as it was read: TGTGCCACCAGTGGTCCGGGACACTCCAATGAG. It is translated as CATSGPGHSNE. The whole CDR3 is CATSGPGHSNEQFF.

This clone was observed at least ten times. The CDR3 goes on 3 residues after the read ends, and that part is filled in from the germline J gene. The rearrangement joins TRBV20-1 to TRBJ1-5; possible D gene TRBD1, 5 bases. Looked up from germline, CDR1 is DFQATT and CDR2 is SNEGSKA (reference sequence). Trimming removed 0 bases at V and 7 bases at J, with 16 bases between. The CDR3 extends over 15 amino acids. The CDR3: CSARESGQGGQPQHF. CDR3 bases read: TGCAGTGCTAGAGAATCAGGGCAGGGTGGACAGCCC.

The DNA read from the CDR3 is TGTGCCAGCAGTGAAGCAGCGGGAGAGGTCGAC. Its protein product is CASSEAAGEVD. The complete CDR3 reads CASSEAAGEVDYTF. The V gene is TRBV6-1, the J gene TRBJ1-2; D unclear. With the read ending 3 residues before the CDR3 end, the germline J gene is used to fill in that end. This CDR3 region has 14 residues. Germline CDR1 is MNHNS and CDR2 is SASEGT.

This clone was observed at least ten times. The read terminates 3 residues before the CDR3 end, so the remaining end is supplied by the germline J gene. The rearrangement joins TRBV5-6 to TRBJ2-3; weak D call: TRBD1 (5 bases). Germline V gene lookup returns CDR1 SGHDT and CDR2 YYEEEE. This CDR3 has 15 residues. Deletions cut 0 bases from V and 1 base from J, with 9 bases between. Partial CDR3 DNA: TGTGCCAGCAGCTTGGGGGGCTATGGCACAGATACG. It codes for CASSLGGYGTDT. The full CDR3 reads CASSLGGYGTDTQYF.

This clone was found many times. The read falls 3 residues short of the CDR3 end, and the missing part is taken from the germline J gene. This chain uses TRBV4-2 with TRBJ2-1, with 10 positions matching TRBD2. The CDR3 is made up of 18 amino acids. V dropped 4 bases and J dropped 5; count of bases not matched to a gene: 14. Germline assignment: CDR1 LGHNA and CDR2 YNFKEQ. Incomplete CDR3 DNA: TGTGCCAGCAGCCCCAAAGGCGCTCTAGCGGGGGTACACAATGAG. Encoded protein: CASSPKGALAGVHNE. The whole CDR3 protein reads CASSPKGALAGVHNEQFF.

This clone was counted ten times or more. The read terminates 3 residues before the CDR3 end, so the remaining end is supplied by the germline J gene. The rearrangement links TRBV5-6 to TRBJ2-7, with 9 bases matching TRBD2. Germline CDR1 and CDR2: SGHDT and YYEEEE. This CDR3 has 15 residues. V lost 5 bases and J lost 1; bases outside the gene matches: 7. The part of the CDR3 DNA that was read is TGTGCCAGCAGTTACACTAGCGGGTTATCCTACGAG. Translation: CASSYTSGLSYE. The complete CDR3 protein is CASSYTSGLSYEQYF.

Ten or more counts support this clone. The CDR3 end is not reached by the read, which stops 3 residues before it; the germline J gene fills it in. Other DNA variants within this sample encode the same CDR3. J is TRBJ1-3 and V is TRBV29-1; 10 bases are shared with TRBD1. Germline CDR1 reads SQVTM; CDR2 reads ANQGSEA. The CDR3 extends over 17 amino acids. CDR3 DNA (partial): TGCAGCGTTGAAGATCCCGCGGGACAGGGGCGGAGAGTGGCT. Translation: CSVEDPAGQGRRVA. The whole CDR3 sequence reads CSVEDPAGQGRRVAIYF.

The CDR3 bases that were read are TGTGCCAGCAGCTCAGAGGGCTTCACAGATACG. This translates into CASSSEGFTDT. The entire CDR3 sequence reads CASSSEGFTDTQYF. V and J are TRBV11-2 and TRBJ2-3; possible D gene TRBD2, 5 bases. Coverage ceases 3 residues before the CDR3 finishes, and the germline J gene fills in the end. Trimming pared 4 bases from V and 2 bases from J, leaving 10 bases between. CDR1 and CDR2 (germline): SGHAT, FQNNGV. The CDR3 has 14 amino acids.

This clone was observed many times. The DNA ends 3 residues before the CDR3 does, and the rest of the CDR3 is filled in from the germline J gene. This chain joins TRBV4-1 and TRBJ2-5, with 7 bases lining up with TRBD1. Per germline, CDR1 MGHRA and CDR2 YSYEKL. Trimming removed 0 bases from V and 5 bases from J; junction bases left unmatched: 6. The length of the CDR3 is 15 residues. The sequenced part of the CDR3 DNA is TGCGCCAGCAGCCAAGAGGGGACAGTAGTGGAGACC. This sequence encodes CASSQEGTVVET. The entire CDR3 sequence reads CASSQEGTVVETQYF.

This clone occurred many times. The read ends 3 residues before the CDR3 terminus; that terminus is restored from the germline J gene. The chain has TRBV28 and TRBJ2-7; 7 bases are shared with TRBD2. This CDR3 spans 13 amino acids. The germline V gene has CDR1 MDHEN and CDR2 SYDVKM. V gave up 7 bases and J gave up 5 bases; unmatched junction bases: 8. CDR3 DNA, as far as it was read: TGTGCCAGCACCTGGGGGGGATCCCACGAG. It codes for CASTWGGSHE. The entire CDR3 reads CASTWGGSHEQYF.

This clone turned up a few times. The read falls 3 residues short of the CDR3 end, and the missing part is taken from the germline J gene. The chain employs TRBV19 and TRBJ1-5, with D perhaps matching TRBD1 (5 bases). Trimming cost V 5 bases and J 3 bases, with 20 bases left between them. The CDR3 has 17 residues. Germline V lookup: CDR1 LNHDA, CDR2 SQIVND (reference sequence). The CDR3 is CASSPLGGGRANQPQHF. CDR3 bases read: TGTGCCAGTAGTCCCCTGGGGGGGGGACGTGCCAATCAGCCC.

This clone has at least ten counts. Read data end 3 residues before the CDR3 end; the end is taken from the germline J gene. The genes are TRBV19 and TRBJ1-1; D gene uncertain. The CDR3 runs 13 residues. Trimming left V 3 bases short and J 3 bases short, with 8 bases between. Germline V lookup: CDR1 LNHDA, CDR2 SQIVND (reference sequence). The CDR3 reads CASSIALHTEAFF. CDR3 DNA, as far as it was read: TGTGCCAGTAGTATTGCACTACACACTGAA.

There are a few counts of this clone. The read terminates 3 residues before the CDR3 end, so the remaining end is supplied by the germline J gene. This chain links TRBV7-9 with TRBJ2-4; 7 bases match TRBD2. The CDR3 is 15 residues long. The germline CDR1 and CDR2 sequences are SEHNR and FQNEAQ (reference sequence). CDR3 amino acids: CASSLEELGDYGQYF. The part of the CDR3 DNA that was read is TGTGCCAGCAGCTTAGAGGAGCTGGGGGACTATGGT.

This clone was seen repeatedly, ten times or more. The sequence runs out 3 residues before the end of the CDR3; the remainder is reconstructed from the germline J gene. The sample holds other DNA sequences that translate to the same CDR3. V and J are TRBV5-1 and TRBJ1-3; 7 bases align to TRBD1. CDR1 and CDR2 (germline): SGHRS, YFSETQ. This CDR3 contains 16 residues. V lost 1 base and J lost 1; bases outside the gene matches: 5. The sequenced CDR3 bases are TGCGCCAGCAGCTTGATCACAGGGGCTTCTGGAAACACC. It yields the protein CASSLITGASGNT. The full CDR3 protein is CASSLITGASGNTIYF.

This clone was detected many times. Partial CDR3 DNA: TGTGCCAGCAGCAAGCCCCCGGGACAGGGATTGTTTGGGGCCAACGTC. Encoded protein: CASSKPPGQGLFGANV. The complete CDR3 reads CASSKPPGQGLFGANVLTF. The chain is built from TRBV28 and TRBJ2-6; 9 nucleotides line up with TRBD1. The observed sequence ends 3 residues before the CDR3 terminus, with the missing tail filled in from the germline J gene. This CDR3 contains 19 residues. V dropped 6 bases and J dropped 3; count of bases not matched to a gene: 15. Per germline, CDR1 MDHEN and CDR2 SYDVKM.